These 16 T cell receptor beta chains came from one sample sequenced in a study of early T cells in non-severe SARS-CoV-2 infection. TCRdb fed the 5' RACE reads into MiXCR, producing one record per CDR3 protein. In the table there are over 75,000 distinct CDR3 sequences, about 15% of which are singletons. Sample: whole blood. The origin of the receptors is an adult who was a healthcare worker with PCR-confirmed SARS-CoV-2 infection or an uninfected control (not recorded which).

The chain joins TRBV5-6 to TRBJ2-2; no clear D. From germline, CDR1 is SGHDT and CDR2 YYEEEE. The ends were cut back, 0 bases at V and 6 bases at J, with 3 bases in the middle. This CDR3 is 12 amino acids long. The DNA for the CDR3 is TGTGCCAGCAGCTTGGCCGCCGGGGAGCTGTTTTTT. It specifies CASSLAAGELFF. Full variable domain (remainder filled in from reference TRBV5-6 and TRBJ2-2): DAGVTQSPTHLIKTRGQQVTLRCSPKSGHDTVSWYQQALGQGPQFIFQYYEEEERQRGNFPDRFSGHQFPNYSSELNVNALLLGDSALYLCASSLAAGELFFGEGSRLTVL.

In this sample, this clonotype turned up many times. The chain is built from TRBV7-2 and TRBJ2-3; D is unresolved. This CDR3 has 14 amino acids. Trimming left V 1 base short and J 3 bases short, with 8 bases between. Looked up from germline, CDR1 is SGHTA and CDR2 is FQGNSA. The CDR3 sequence: CASSLGPRTDTQYF. The CDR3 DNA reads as TGTGCCAGCAGCTTAGGCCCCCGTACAGATACGCAGTATTTT.

This clonotype has only a few counts. The rearrangement joins TRBV29-1 to TRBJ2-2; the D is unclear. V lost 6 bases and J 2 bases, leaving 13 bases between the germline ends. Germline V gives CDR1 SQVTM, CDR2 ANQGSEA. The CDR3 length is 14 residues. CDR3 protein: CSVPGPLNTGELFF. In DNA, the CDR3 is TGCAGCGTACCGGGCCCCCTAAACACCGGGGAGCTGTTTTTT.

The sample holds a few counts of this clonotype. V usage is TRBV29-1 and J usage is TRBJ2-5; 8 bases fit TRBD2. Germline CDR1 and CDR2: SQVTM and ANQGSEA. CDR3 size: 12 residues. J was trimmed by 1 base and V by 7 bases; bases with no gene match: 2. The CDR3 region has the DNA TGCAGCGGCGCGGGGGGCCAAGAGACCCAGTACTTC. Protein product: CSGAGGQETQYF.

This clonotype was counted a few times. The chain is built from TRBV11-2 and TRBJ2-7, with 9 bases lining up with TRBD2. CDR3 length: 14 residues. Germline CDR1 is SGHAT and CDR2 is FQNNGV. V lost 2 bases and J lost 3; bases outside the gene matches: 2. CDR3 protein: CASSLLAGHYEQYF. CDR3 DNA sequence: TGTGCCAGCAGCTTACTAGCGGGGCACTACGAGCAGTACTTC.

There are a few counts of this clonotype. The chain links TRBV4-3 to TRBJ2-5, with 14 bases lining up with TRBD2. This CDR3 comprises 16 residues. CDR1 and CDR2 from the germline V gene are LGHNA and YSLEER. V shed 4 bases, J shed 1 base, and the junction held 2 bases outside the gene matches. CDR3 in amino acids: CASSRGLAGGQETQYF. The CDR3 bases are TGCGCCAGCAGCCGCGGACTAGCGGGAGGCCAAGAGACCCAGTACTTC.

The CDR3 nucleotides read TGTGCCAGCAGTCCTGCGGGAGGTAGTACCGGGGAGCTGTTTTTT. This gives the protein CASSPAGGSTGELFF. The chain joins TRBV2 to TRBJ2-2; TRBD2 matches 8 bases. Germline CDR1 SNHLY, CDR2 FYNNEI. V lost 5 bases, J lost 5 bases, and 7 bases stayed unmatched. The CDR3 is made up of 15 amino acids.

There are a few counts of this clonotype. The V and J genes are TRBV18 and TRBJ2-3, with 8 nucleotides matching TRBD1. CDR1 is KGHSH, CDR2 LQKENI, per germline. V was pared by 3 bases and J by 5 bases, with 10 bases of the junction left unmatched. CDR3 length: 16 residues. CDR3 bases: TGTGCCAGCTCACCGCAATTTGGACAGGGCGGAGATACGCAGTATTTT. This codes for CASSPQFGQGGDTQYF. Looking up the rest from reference TRBV18 and TRBJ2-3 gives the full variable domain: NAGVMQNPRHLVRRRGQEARLRCSPMKGHSHVYWYRQLPEEGLKFMVYLQKENIIDESGMPKERFSAEFPKEGPSILRIQQVVRGDSAAYFCASSPQFGQGGDTQYFGPGTRLTVL.

This clonotype was seen a handful of times. The chain couples TRBV6-6 to TRBJ1-1; unclear D gene. The CDR3 covers 13 residues. The V end was cut by 6 bases, the J end by 1 base, with 9 bases between. CDR1 and CDR2 from the germline V gene are MNHNY and SVGAGI (reference sequence). CDR3 sequence: CASSHTQNTEAFF. The CDR3, as DNA: TGTGCCAGCAGCCACACGCAGAACACTGAAGCTTTCTTT.

This clonotype came up many times. This chain connects TRBV28 to TRBJ1-1; D gene unclear. Germline-derived CDR1 and CDR2 are MDHEN and SYDVKM. The CDR3 contains 15 residues. V was pared by 2 bases and J by 5 bases, with 15 bases between. The CDR3 coding sequence is TGTGCCAGCAGTTTAATTCCAGATTGGAGGACTGAAGCTTTCTTT. Translated: CASSLIPDWRTEAFF.

The table lists this clonotype with many counts. The V call is TRBV4-2, the J call TRBJ2-7, with TRBD2 matching over 9 bases. V shed 5 bases and J 3 bases; nucleotides not matched to a gene: 8. The length of the CDR3 is 15 residues. Per germline, CDR1 LGHNA and CDR2 YNFKEQ. CDR3 region: CASSASGEAFYEQYF. The DNA for the CDR3 is TGTGCCAGCAGCGCTAGCGGGGAAGCCTTCTACGAGCAGTACTTC.

The chain recombines TRBV9 with TRBJ2-1; D gene ambiguous. Trimming shortened V by 0 bases and J by 0 bases, and 10 bases separated the two germline ends. The CDR3 is made up of 16 amino acids. From germline, CDR1 is SGDLS and CDR2 YYNGEE. This chain's CDR3 is CASSVGKESSYNEQFF. In DNA, the CDR3 is TGTGCCAGCAGCGTAGGCAAGGAGAGCTCCTACAATGAGCAGTTCTTC.

This clonotype was picked up a small number of times. The V call is TRBV6-2 or TRBV6-3, the J call TRBJ2-1; the match to TRBD1 covers 10 bases. This CDR3 is 16 amino acids long. Trimming removed 6 bases from V and 4 bases from J; junction bases left unmatched: 9. Germline V gene lookup returns CDR1 MNHEY and CDR2 SVGEGT. For the CDR3, the DNA is TGTGCCAGCAGCCACCCAGGACAGGGGGGGTACAATGAGCAGTTCTTC. Its protein product is CASSHPGQGGYNEQFF.

The gene calls are TRBV29-1 and TRBJ2-5; 8 bases agree with TRBD1. The J segment lost 4 bases and the V segment lost 3 bases, leaving 4 bases of the junction unmatched. Germline-derived CDR1 and CDR2 are SQVTM and ANQGSEA. This CDR3 region has 13 residues. The chain's CDR3 is CSVETGDTETQYF. The CDR3, as DNA: TGCAGCGTTGAGACAGGGGATACAGAGACCCAGTACTTC.

This rearrangement joins TRBV20-1 to TRBJ2-7, with 7 bases matching TRBD2. From germline, CDR1 is DFQATT and CDR2 SNEGSKA (reference sequence). The CDR3 length is 14 residues. After removal of 4 bases from V and 3 bases from J, the junction contained 9 bases not matched to a gene. The CDR3 DNA is TGCAGTGCTACCCGCGGTAGCGGGCGCTACGAGCAGTACTTC. Its protein product is CSATRGSGRYEQYF.

This clonotype was seen a few times. The DNA for the CDR3 is TGTGCCAGCAGCTTAGAAGGAACGGCGAGCACAGATACGCAGTATTTT. Protein product: CASSLEGTASTDTQYF. The genes are TRBV7-2 and TRBJ2-3; D is unresolved. CDR1 and CDR2 (germline): SGHTA, FQGNSA. The V gene lost 1 base and the J gene lost 0 bases, with 11 bases spanning the gap. The CDR3 sequence is 16 residues long.